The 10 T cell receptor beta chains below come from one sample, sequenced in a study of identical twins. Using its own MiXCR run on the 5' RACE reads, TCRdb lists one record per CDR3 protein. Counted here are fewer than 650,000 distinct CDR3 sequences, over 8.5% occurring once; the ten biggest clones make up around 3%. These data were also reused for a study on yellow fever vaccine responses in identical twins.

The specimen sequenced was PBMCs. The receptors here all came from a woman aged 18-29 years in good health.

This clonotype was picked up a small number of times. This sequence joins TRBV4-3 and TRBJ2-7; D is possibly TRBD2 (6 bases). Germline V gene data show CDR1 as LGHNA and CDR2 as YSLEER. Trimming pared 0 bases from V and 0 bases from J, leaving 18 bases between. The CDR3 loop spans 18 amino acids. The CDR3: CASSQDLGLAELSYEQYF. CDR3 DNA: TGCGCCAGCAGCCAAGATCTTGGATTAGCGGAACTCTCCTACGAGCAGTACTTC.

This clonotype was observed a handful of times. In DNA, the CDR3 is TGTGCCAGCAGCTCCGCGGGCAGGGGTGACATTCAGTACTTC. Translated, it gives CASSSAGRGDIQYF. V usage is TRBV11-2 and J usage is TRBJ2-4; a possible D gene is TRBD1 (6 bases). V was trimmed by 4 bases and J by 8 bases, leaving 15 bases between them. CDR3 size: 14 residues. Germline CDR1 reads SGHAT; CDR2 reads FQNNGV.

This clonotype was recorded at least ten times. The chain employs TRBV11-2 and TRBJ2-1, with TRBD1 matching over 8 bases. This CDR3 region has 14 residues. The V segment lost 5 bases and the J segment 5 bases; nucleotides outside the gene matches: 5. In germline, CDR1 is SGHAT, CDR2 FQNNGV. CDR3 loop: CASSPGGGHNEQFF. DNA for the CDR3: TGTGCCAGCAGCCCAGGGGGCGGCCACAATGAGCAGTTCTTC.

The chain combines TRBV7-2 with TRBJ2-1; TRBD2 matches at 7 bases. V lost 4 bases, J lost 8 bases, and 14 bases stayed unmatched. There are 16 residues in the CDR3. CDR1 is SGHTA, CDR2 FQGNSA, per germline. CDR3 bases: TGTGCCAGCAGCTCCCTCGGGCTAGCGGTCTCAGATGAGCAGTTCTTC. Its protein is CASSSLGLAVSDEQFF. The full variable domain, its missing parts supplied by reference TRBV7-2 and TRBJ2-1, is GAGVSQSPSNKVTEKGKDVELRCDPISGHTALYWYRQSLGQGLEFLIYFQGNSAPDKSGLPSDRFSAERTGGSVSTLTIQRTQQEDSAVYLCASSSLGLAVSDEQFFGPGTRLTVL.

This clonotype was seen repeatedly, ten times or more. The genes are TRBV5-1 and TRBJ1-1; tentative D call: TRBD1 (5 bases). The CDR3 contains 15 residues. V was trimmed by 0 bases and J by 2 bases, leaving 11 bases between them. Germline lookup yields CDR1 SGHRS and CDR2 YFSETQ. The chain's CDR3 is CASSLVGGLNTEAFF. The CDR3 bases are TGCGCCAGCAGCTTGGTTGGGGGTTTAAACACTGAAGCTTTCTTT.

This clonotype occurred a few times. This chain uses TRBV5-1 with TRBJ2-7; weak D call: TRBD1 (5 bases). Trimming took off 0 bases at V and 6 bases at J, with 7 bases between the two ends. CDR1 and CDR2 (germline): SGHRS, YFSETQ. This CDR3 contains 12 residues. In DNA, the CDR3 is TGCGCCAGCAGCTTGGCAGGGCTCGAGCAGTACTTC. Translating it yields CASSLAGLEQYF.

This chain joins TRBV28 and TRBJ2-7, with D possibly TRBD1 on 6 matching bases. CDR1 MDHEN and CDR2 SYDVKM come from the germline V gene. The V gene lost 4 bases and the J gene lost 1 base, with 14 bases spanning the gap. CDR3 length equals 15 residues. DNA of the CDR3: TGTGCCAGCAGTTCTGCCGGGACAACTTCCTACGAGCAGTACTTC. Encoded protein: CASSSAGTTSYEQYF. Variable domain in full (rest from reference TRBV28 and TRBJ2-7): DVKVTQSSRYLVKRTGEKVFLECVQDMDHENMFWYRQDPGLGLRLIYFSYDVKMKEKGDIPEGYSVSREKKERFSLILESASTNQTSMYLCASSSAGTTSYEQYFGPGTRLTVT.

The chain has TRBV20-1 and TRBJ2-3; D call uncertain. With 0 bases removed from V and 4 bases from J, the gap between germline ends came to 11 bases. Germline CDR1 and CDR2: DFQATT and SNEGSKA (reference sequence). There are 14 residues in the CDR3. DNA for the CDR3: TGCAGTGCTAGAGATTGGACGGGCCCAGATACGCAGTATTTT. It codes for CSARDWTGPDTQYF.

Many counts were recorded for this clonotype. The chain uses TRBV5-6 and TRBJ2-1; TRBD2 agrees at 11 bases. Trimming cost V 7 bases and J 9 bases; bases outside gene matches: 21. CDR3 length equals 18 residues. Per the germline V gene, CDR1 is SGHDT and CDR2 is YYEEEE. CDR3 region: CASRSLKTSGRSAGEQFF. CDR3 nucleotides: TGTGCCAGCCGATCCCTCAAAACTAGCGGGAGATCGGCTGGTGAGCAGTTCTTC.

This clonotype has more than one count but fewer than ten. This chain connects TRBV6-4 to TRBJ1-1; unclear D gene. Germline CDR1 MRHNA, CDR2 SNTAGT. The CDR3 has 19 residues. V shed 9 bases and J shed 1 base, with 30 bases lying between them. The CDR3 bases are TGTGCCAGGTACCAAGCAGGCGGGCTGATCGGTGGGAAGAACACTGAAGCTTTCTTT. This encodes CARYQAGGLIGGKNTEAFF.